Each of the 29 T cell receptor beta chains below was sequenced from the same sample in a study of T cells in Graves' hyperthyroidism and ophthalmopathy. TCR beta CDR3 region amplification was performed from RNA transcripts. First-round RT-PCR of the TCR CDR3 relied on the HTBI primer set. TCRdb analysed the multiplex PCR reads with MiXCR anew, one entry per CDR3 protein. The table records 400,000 or so distinct CDR3 sequences, roughly 15% of them present only once. The specimen sequenced was blood. Source of these receptors: a woman in her 30s with Graves' ophthalmopathy.

This clonotype was counted ten times or more. The rearrangement joins TRBV19 to TRBJ1-5; D is undetermined. The CDR3 contains 16 residues. CDR1 LNHDA and CDR2 SQIVND come from the germline V gene (reference sequence). With 1 base removed from V and 5 bases from J, the gap between germline ends came to 15 bases. CDR3 sequence reads: CASSIAWSGRDQPQHF. The CDR3 coding sequence is TGTGCCAGTAGTATAGCATGGTCTGGGAGGGATCAGCCCCAGCATTTT.

The V gene is TRBV9, the J gene TRBJ2-5; D is unresolved. This CDR3 has 14 amino acids. V was cut by 3 bases and J by 1 base, with 10 bases left in between. Germline CDR1 and CDR2: SGDLS and YYNGEE. CDR3 bases: TGTGCCAGCAGCGCAGAGGACCTCCAAGAGACCCAGTACTTC. Protein: CASSAEDLQETQYF.

This clonotype was detected ten times or more. The chain couples TRBV28 to TRBJ2-7, with D unresolved. The V gene's germline CDR1 is MDHEN and CDR2 SYDVKM. The CDR3 spans 12 residues. The germline V and J ends were trimmed by 7 bases and 2 bases, with 9 bases remaining between them. In DNA, the CDR3 is TGTGCCAGCACGGCCAGACCCTACGAGCAGTACTTC. It specifies CASTARPYEQYF.

This clonotype was seen a handful of times. A much larger clone sits a single nucleotide away, making a read error possible. The chain links TRBV7-8 to TRBJ1-2, with D possibly matching TRBD1 (5 bases). The CDR3 runs to 16 residues. Germline V gene data show CDR1 as SGHVS and CDR2 as FQNEAQ. DNA of the CDR3: TGTGCCAGCAGCTTAGGTTGGACACGAACTAACTGTGGCTACACCTTC. This encodes CASSLGWTRTNCGYTF.

The table lists this clonotype with a few counts. The CDR3 DNA is TGTGCCAGCAGCGTAGACACAGGAGGCCAAGAGACCCAGTACTTC. Its translation is CASSVDTGGQETQYF. V is TRBV9 and J is TRBJ2-5; D may match TRBD1 or TRBD2 (5 bases each). The length of the CDR3 is 15 residues. Trimming took off 0 bases at V and 1 base at J, with 10 bases between the two ends. Germline V CDR1 and CDR2: SGDLS, YYNGEE.

About this clonotype itself: This may arise from a read error, as a much more abundant clone is one base away. This chain links TRBV2 with TRBJ1-3; D is perhaps TRBD1 (5 bases). The V gene's germline CDR1 is SNHLY and CDR2 FYNNEI. This CDR3 is 13 amino acids long. As DNA, the CDR3 is TGTGCCAGCAACATTGAGGGGAGAAACGCCATATATTTT. This gives the protein CASNIEGRNAIYF.

This clonotype was observed a few times. V usage is TRBV5-1 and J usage is TRBJ2-5; D possibly corresponds to TRBD1 (6 bases). V lost 0 bases to trimming and J lost 2 bases, with 8 bases between them. In germline, CDR1 is SGHRS, CDR2 YFSETQ. There are 14 residues in the CDR3. CDR3 region: CASSLAGQQETQYF. The DNA for the CDR3 is TGCGCCAGCAGCTTGGCTGGACAGCAAGAGACCCAGTACTTC.

This clonotype was seen ten or more times. The chain is built from TRBV6-1 and TRBJ1-2; D is perhaps TRBD1 (6 bases). V lost 5 bases and J lost 4, with 17 bases in between. The CDR3 length is 15 residues. Germline CDR1 reads MNHNS; CDR2 reads SASEGT. For the CDR3, the DNA is TGTGCCAGCAGTTATCGCCCAGGGGCGGGCTATGGCTACACCTTC. Translated: CASSYRPGAGYGYTF.

In its sample, this clonotype was seen a few times. The chain has TRBV3-1 and TRBJ1-6, with TRBD1 matching 12 bases. The V and J ends lost 6 bases and 8 bases, in that order; junction bases with no gene match: 11. The CDR3 extends over 17 amino acids. Germline V gene data show CDR1 as LGHDT and CDR2 as YNNKEL (reference sequence). CDR3 bases: TGTGCCAGCAGTTACACCGGGACAGGGGGCCGGTATTCACCCCTCCACTTT. Its translation is CASSYTGTGGRYSPLHF.

There are many counts of this clonotype. The V gene is TRBV2, the J gene TRBJ2-5; the match to TRBD2 covers 8 bases. CDR3 length equals 14 residues. Germline-derived CDR1 and CDR2 are SNHLY and FYNNEI. Trimming took 6 bases from V and 4 from J; bases not matched to a gene: 7. The CDR3 region has the DNA TGTGCCAGCAGGACTAGCGCCGGAATAGAGACCCAGTACTTC. This gives the protein CASRTSAGIETQYF.

This clonotype has ten or more counts. CDR3 sequence reads: CASSLLQALNTEAFF. CDR3 bases: TGCGCCAGCAGCTTGTTACAGGCCTTGAACACTGAAGCTTTCTTT. The J gene is TRBJ1-1, the V gene TRBV5-1, with D maybe TRBD1 (5 bases). This CDR3 spans 15 amino acids. Trimming stripped 1 base from V and 0 bases from J, with 10 bases between. Looked up from germline, CDR1 is SGHRS and CDR2 is YFSETQ.

Ten or more counts support this clonotype. V and J are TRBV18 and TRBJ2-3; D might be TRBD2 (6 bases). The CDR3 has 15 residues. CDR1 is KGHSH, CDR2 LQKENI, per germline. Trimming shortened V by 1 base and J by 3 bases, and 11 bases separated the two germline ends. The CDR3 protein is CASSPLNSGTDTQYF. CDR3 nucleotide sequence: TGTGCCAGCTCACCACTTAATAGCGGTACAGATACGCAGTATTTT.

Ten or more counts support this clonotype. The chain links TRBV5-5 to TRBJ2-1; D gene ambiguous. The length of the CDR3 is 15 residues. The germline gives CDR1 SGHKS, CDR2 YYEKEE (reference sequence). V lost 2 bases to trimming and J lost 5 bases, with 14 bases between them. CDR3 residues: CASSFASTGHNEQFF. CDR3 in DNA: TGTGCCAGCAGCTTCGCCTCGACTGGCCACAATGAGCAGTTCTTC.

The CDR3: CASSSGRGNSEQYF. The CDR3 nucleotides read TGTGCCAGCAGCTCGGGGCGGGGGAACTCCGAGCAGTACTTC. The chain employs TRBV7-6 and TRBJ2-7; 7 bases line up with TRBD2. The ends lost 4 bases at V and 6 bases at J; junction bases unmatched: 9. CDR1 is SGHVS and CDR2 is FNYEAQ in the germline V gene. The CDR3 has 14 amino acids. Combining the CDR3 with reference TRBV7-6 and TRBJ2-7 gives the whole variable domain GAGVSQSPRYKVTKRGQDVALRCDPISGHVSLYWYRQALGQGPEFLTYFNYEAQQDKSGLPNDRFSAERPEGSISTLTIQRTEQRDSAMYRCASSSGRGNSEQYFGPGTRLTVT.

Concerning this clonotype itself: The junction does not match germline at one end; this may be a read error. The chain joins TRBV14 to TRBJ2-7; TRBD2 is a possible D gene (6 bases). The CDR3 runs 16 residues. The germline CDR1 and CDR2 sequences are SGHDN and FVKESK. CDR3 protein: CTSSQGAGSPTYEQYF. The CDR3 DNA reads TGTACCAGCAGCCAAGGAGCGGGCAGCCCAACCTACGAGCAGTACTTC.

This chain uses TRBV4-1 with TRBJ2-2; maybe TRBD2 (5 bases). Trimming cost V 1 base and J 8 bases, with 11 bases left between them. The CDR3 extends over 14 amino acids. CDR1 is MGHRA and CDR2 is YSYEKL in the germline V gene. The CDR3 here is CASSQATSFGELFF. As DNA, the CDR3 is TGCGCCAGCAGCCAAGCTACTAGTTTTGGGGAGCTGTTTTTT.

V usage is TRBV10-3 and J usage is TRBJ2-7, with D possibly matching TRBD1 (5 bases). V lost 9 bases, J lost 2 bases, and 11 bases lay in between. The CDR3 has 12 amino acids. Germline V gene sequence: CDR1 ENHRY, CDR2 SYGVKD. The CDR3 loop is CAIRTSAYEQYF. Here the CDR3 DNA reads TGTGCCATTCGGACAAGTGCCTACGAGCAGTACTTC.

The chain employs TRBV6-1 and TRBJ2-2; TRBD1 is a possible D gene (6 bases). The germline gives CDR1 MNHNS, CDR2 SASEGT. Deletions cut 11 bases from V and 2 bases from J, with 15 bases between. The CDR3 is 14 residues long. CDR3 sequence (DNA): TGTGCCGCCCAGACAGGCGGAAACACCGGGGAGCTGTTTTTT. It encodes CAAQTGGNTGELFF.

The chain joins TRBV7-9 to TRBJ1-4; possible D gene TRBD1, 6 bases. The V gene lost 1 base and the J gene lost 7 bases, with 13 bases spanning the gap. The CDR3 is 15 amino acids. Looked up from germline, CDR1 is SEHNR and CDR2 is FQNEAQ (reference sequence). CDR3 bases: TGTGCCAGCAGCTTAGGACAGGCAGTTTCTGAAAAACTGTTTTTT. Amino acid sequence: CASSLGQAVSEKLFF.

The chain joins TRBV20-1 to TRBJ2-2; the D gene is possibly TRBD1 (6 bases). CDR1 and CDR2 (germline): DFQATT, SNEGSKA (reference sequence). CDR3 length: 15 amino acids. Trimming shortened V by 3 bases and J by 0 bases, and 11 bases separated the two germline ends. The CDR3 DNA reads as TGCAGTGCTAGTGACAGGATCGCGAACACCGGGGAGCTGTTTTTT. Its translation is CSASDRIANTGELFF.

The chain carries TRBV7-3 and TRBJ2-5; possible D gene TRBD2, 5 bases. This CDR3 has 13 residues. The V end lost 2 bases, the J end lost 3 bases, and 7 bases lay between the germline ends. CDR1 is SGHTA and CDR2 is FQGTGA in the germline V gene. In nucleotides, the CDR3 is TGTGCCAGCAGCTTATACGGGGAAGAGACCCAGTACTTC. Residues: CASSLYGEETQYF.

This clonotype was seen at least ten times. At one boundary the junction diverges from the germline segment, which might be a read error. CDR3 sequence reads: CSASGTSGTNTQYF. CDR3 in DNA: TGCAGTGCTTCCGGGACTAGCGGCACAAATACGCAGTATTTT. V usage is TRBV20-1 and J usage is TRBJ2-3; 11 nucleotides match TRBD2. Germline lookup yields CDR1 DFQATT and CDR2 SNEGSKA (reference sequence). The CDR3 sequence is 14 residues long.

This clonotype showed up many times. The chain is built from TRBV7-3 and TRBJ2-1, with a weak D call TRBD1 (5 bases). The CDR3 is 14 residues long. Trimming left V 5 bases short and J 6 bases short, with 14 bases between. The germline V gene encodes CDR1 SGHTA and CDR2 FQGTGA. In DNA form, the CDR3 reads TGTGCCAGCAGCACTACCTCAGACAGCAATGAGCAGTTCTTC. Amino acid sequence: CASSTTSDSNEQFF.

At least ten counts were recorded for this clonotype. The J gene is TRBJ2-3, the V gene TRBV13, with 15 bases that match TRBD2. J lost 1 base, V lost 5 bases, and 13 bases had no gene match. The V gene's germline CDR1 is PRHDT and CDR2 FYEKMQ (reference sequence). This CDR3 contains 20 residues. The CDR3 DNA is TGTGCCAGCAGCCCCCACGCCCGGACTAGCGGGGGGGTTGGCACAGATACGCAGTATTTT. Translated, it gives CASSPHARTSGGVGTDTQYF.

This clonotype was detected only a few times. J is TRBJ1-1 and V is TRBV29-1; unclear D gene. This CDR3 has 12 amino acids. V was pared by 4 bases and J by 4 bases, with 10 bases between. The germline CDR1 and CDR2 sequences are SQVTM and ANQGSEA. CDR3 sequence reads: CSVVEGVTEAFF. The CDR3 DNA reads TGCAGCGTTGTGGAGGGAGTCACTGAAGCTTTCTTT.

This clonotype came up many times. The J gene is TRBJ2-1, the V gene TRBV5-1; D is perhaps TRBD2 (5 bases). This CDR3 is 13 amino acids long. Between the trimmed V and J ends, which lost 2 bases and 7 bases, there was a span of 10 bases. The germline V gene has CDR1 SGHRS and CDR2 YFSETQ. The CDR3, as DNA: TGCGCCAGCAGCTTTGAGGGCCTAAATGAGCAGTTCTTC. This gives the protein CASSFEGLNEQFF.

The chain is built from TRBV28 and TRBJ1-6; a weak D match, TRBD1 (5 bases). Trimming pared 5 bases from V and 0 bases from J, leaving 23 bases between. The germline CDR1 and CDR2 sequences are MDHEN and SYDVKM. The CDR3 is made up of 20 amino acids. CDR3 in amino acids: CASSPRQTWWYGSYNSPLHF. Written as DNA, the CDR3 is TGTGCCAGCAGTCCCAGACAGACTTGGTGGTACGGCTCCTATAATTCACCCCTCCACTTT.

Turning to this clonotype: Compared with germline, one end of the junction differs, possibly owing to a read error. The chain joins TRBV10-1 to TRBJ1-6, with D perhaps matching TRBD1 (6 bases). From germline, CDR1 is WNHNN and CDR2 SYGVQD (reference sequence). The CDR3 covers 17 residues. CDR3 in DNA: TGTGCCAGCAGTGAGGTGGGTGGGGACAAGTATCATTCACCCCTCCACTTT. Protein product: CASSEVGGDKYHSPLHF.

This clonotype appeared many times. This rearrangement joins TRBV11-3 to TRBJ2-3; D not certain. The CDR3 sequence is 14 residues long. The germline V and J ends were trimmed by 3 bases and 2 bases, with 9 bases remaining between them. Looked up from germline, CDR1 is SGHNT and CDR2 is YENEEA. The CDR3 loop is CASSFGAFTDTQYF. The CDR3 coding sequence is TGTGCCAGCAGCTTCGGCGCGTTCACAGATACGCAGTATTTT.